These T cell receptor beta chains were read from a single sample in a study of beta chain features in type 1 diabetes. Produced via immunoSEQ multiplex PCR; TCRdb's table is partial and in-frame only. The table has around 710,000 clones, around an eighth seen once. The sample comprised naive CD4+ T cells from blood. These receptors all come from a man aged 25 to 40 with type 1 diabetes. Each CDR3 is given with its conserved first and last residue. D genes are given only for firm matches. Expanded clones get a size class; other rows say once, few or many, or leave the size out.

clone size: few; D gene: -; V gene: TRBV18; J gene: TRBJ2-7; CDR3 protein: CASSPPGAYEQYF; CDR3 DNA: TGTGCCAGCTCTCCACCAGGGGCGTACGAGCAGTACTTC
clone size: -; D gene: -; V gene: TRBV12-2; J gene: TRBJ2-7; CDR3 protein: CASGGTDIWGIHEQYF; CDR3 DNA: TGTGCAAGTGGAGGGACGGATATATGGGGGATCCACGAGCAGTACTTC
clone size: -; D gene: -; V gene: TRBV7-2; J gene: TRBJ2-4; CDR3 protein: CASNTGGDIQYF; CDR3 DNA: TGTGCCAGCAACACAGGAGGGGACATTCAGTACTTC
clone size: few; D gene: -; V gene: TRBV5-1; J gene: TRBJ1-3; CDR3 protein: CASSLSRWGNTIYF; CDR3 DNA: TGCGCCAGCAGCTTGTCTCGTTGGGGAAACACCATATATTTT
clone size: -; D gene: -; V gene: TRBV6-5; J gene: TRBJ1-2; CDR3 protein: CASREGYYGYTF; CDR3 DNA: TGTGCCAGCAGGGAGGGGTACTATGGCTACACCTTC
clone size: -; D gene: TRBD1; V gene: TRBV25-1; J gene: TRBJ1-2; CDR3 protein: CASSEWDRGGYTF; CDR3 DNA: TGTGCCAGCAGTGAATGGGACAGGGGTGGCTACACCTTC
clone size: -; D gene: -; V gene: TRBV2; J gene: TRBJ2-5; CDR3 protein: CASSPEFQETQYF; CDR3 DNA: TGTGCCAGCAGTCCAGAGTTCCAGGAGACCCAGTACTTC
clone size: few; D gene: TRBD1; V gene: TRBV30; J gene: TRBJ2-2; CDR3 protein: CAWSGTGSRELFF; CDR3 DNA: TGTGCCTGGTCCGGGACAGGAAGCAGGGAGCTGTTTTTT
clone size: -; D gene: -; V gene: TRBV7-2; J gene: TRBJ2-3; CDR3 protein: CASSILLKSGRSSTDTQYF; CDR3 DNA: TGTGCCAGCAGCATACTGTTGAAATCGGGGAGGTCGAGCACAGATACGCAGTATTTT
clone size: few; D gene: TRBD1; V gene: TRBV19; J gene: TRBJ1-1; CDR3 protein: CASSRPTGLTEAFF; CDR3 DNA: TGTGCCAGTAGTAGGCCGACAGGGCTCACTGAAGCTTTCTTT
clone size: -; D gene: TRBD1; V gene: TRBV7-9; J gene: TRBJ2-1; CDR3 protein: CASSFKGTGISNEQFF; CDR3 DNA: TGTGCCAGCAGCTTTAAAGGGACAGGGATTTCCAATGAGCAGTTCTTC
clone size: -; D gene: TRBD2; V gene: TRBV9; J gene: TRBJ2-5; CDR3 protein: CASSPGLAGEETQYF; CDR3 DNA: TGTGCCAGCAGCCCGGGACTAGCGGGGGAAGAGACCCAGTACTTC
clone size: -; D gene: TRBD1; V gene: TRBV29-1; J gene: TRBJ2-1; CDR3 protein: CSVEGTRGRGNEQFF; CDR3 DNA: TGCAGCGTTGAGGGGACCAGGGGGCGCGGTAATGAGCAGTTCTTC
clone size: -; D gene: -; V gene: TRBV19; J gene: TRBJ1-5; CDR3 protein: CASSIDGVQPQHF; CDR3 DNA: TGTGCCAGTAGTATAGACGGGGTTCAGCCCCAGCATTTT
clone size: -; D gene: TRBD1; V gene: TRBV4-3; J gene: TRBJ2-1; CDR3 protein: CASSQEQGYNEQFF; CDR3 DNA: TGCGCCAGCAGCCAGGAACAGGGGTACAATGAGCAGTTCTTC
clone size: few; D gene: -; V gene: TRBV6-5; J gene: TRBJ1-2; CDR3 protein: CASSSIQGYGYTF; CDR3 DNA: TGTGCCAGCAGTTCGATACAGGGCTATGGCTACACCTTC
clone size: few; D gene: TRBD1; V gene: TRBV27; J gene: TRBJ2-3; CDR3 protein: CASQDRGPTDTQYF; CDR3 DNA: TGTGCCAGCCAGGACAGGGGGCCCACAGATACGCAGTATTTT
clone size: few; D gene: -; V gene: TRBV5-6; J gene: TRBJ2-3; CDR3 protein: CASSWGGRSTDTQYF; CDR3 DNA: TGTGCCAGCAGCTGGGGGGGCCGAAGCACAGATACGCAGTATTTT
clone size: -; D gene: -; V gene: TRBV6-5; J gene: TRBJ2-1; CDR3 protein: CASSYRSSYNEQFF; CDR3 DNA: TGTGCCAGCAGTTACAGGAGCTCCTACAATGAGCAGTTCTTC
clone size: -; D gene: TRBD2; V gene: TRBV4-2; J gene: TRBJ2-1; CDR3 protein: CASRASGTSYNEQFF; CDR3 DNA: TGTGCCAGCAGGGCTAGCGGTACCTCCTACAATGAGCAGTTCTTC
clone size: -; D gene: -; V gene: TRBV2; J gene: TRBJ1-2; CDR3 protein: CASSATGPGGYTF; CDR3 DNA: TGTGCCAGCAGCGCGACAGGACCTGGGGGCTACACCTTC
clone size: -; D gene: TRBD1; V gene: TRBV7-2; J gene: TRBJ1-2; CDR3 protein: CASSTGTGDGYTF; CDR3 DNA: TGTGCCAGCAGCACCGGGACAGGAGATGGCTACACCTTC
clone size: few; D gene: TRBD1; V gene: TRBV29-1; J gene: TRBJ2-3; CDR3 protein: CSVVYRGLPSVSDTQYF; CDR3 DNA: TGCAGCGTAGTCTACAGGGGCCTACCGTCAGTTTCGGATACGCAGTATTTT
clone size: few; D gene: -; V gene: TRBV29-1; J gene: TRBJ2-1; CDR3 protein: CSASGQYNEQFF; CDR3 DNA: TGCAGCGCCTCGGGTCAGTACAATGAGCAGTTCTTC